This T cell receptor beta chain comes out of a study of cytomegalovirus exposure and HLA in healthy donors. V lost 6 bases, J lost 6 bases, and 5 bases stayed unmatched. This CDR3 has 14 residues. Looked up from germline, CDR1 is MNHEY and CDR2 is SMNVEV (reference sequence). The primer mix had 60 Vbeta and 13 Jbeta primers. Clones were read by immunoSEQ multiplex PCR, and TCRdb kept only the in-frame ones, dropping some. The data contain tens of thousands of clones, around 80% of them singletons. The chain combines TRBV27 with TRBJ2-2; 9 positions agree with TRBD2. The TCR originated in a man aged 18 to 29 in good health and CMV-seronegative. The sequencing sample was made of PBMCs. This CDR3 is CASRGGRAPGELFF. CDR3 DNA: TGTGCCAGCAGAGGCGGGAGGGCCCCCGGGGAGCTGTTTTTT.